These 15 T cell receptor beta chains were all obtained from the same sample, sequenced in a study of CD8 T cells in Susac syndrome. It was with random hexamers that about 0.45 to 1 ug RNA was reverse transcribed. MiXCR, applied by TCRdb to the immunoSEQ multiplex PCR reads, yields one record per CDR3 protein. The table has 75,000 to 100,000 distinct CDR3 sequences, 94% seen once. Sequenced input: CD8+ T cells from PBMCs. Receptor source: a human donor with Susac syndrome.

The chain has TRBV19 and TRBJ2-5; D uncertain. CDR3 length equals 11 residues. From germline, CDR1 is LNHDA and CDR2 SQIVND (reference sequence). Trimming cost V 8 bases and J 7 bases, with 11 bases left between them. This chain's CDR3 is CASEQFGTQYF. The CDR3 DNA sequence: TGTGCCAGTGAACAGTTTGGGACCCAGTACTTC. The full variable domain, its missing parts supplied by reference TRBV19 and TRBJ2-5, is DGGITQSPKYLFRKEGQNVTLSCEQNLNHDAMYWYRQDPGQGLRLIYYSQIVNDFQKGDIAEGYSVSREKKESFPLTVTSAQKNPTAFYLCASEQFGTQYFGPGTRLLVL.

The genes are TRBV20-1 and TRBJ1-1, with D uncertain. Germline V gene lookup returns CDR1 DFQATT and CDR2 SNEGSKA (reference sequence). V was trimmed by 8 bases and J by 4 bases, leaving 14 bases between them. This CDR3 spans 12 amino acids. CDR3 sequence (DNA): TGCAGTCCCTGGTGGTCCGGCACTGAAGCTTTCTTT. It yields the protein CSPWWSGTEAFF.

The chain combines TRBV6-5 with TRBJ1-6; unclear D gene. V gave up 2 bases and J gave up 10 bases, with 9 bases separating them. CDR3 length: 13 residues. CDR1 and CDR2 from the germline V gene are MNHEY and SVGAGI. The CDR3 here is CASSYLMGSPLHF. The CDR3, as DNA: TGTGCCAGCAGTTACCTAATGGGATCACCCCTCCACTTT.

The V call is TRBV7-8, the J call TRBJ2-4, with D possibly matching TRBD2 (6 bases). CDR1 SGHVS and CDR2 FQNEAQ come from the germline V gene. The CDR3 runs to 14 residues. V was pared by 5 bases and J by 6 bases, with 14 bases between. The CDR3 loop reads CASSITGDLNIQYF. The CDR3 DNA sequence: TGTGCCAGCAGCATAACGGGGGACTTAAACATTCAGTACTTC.

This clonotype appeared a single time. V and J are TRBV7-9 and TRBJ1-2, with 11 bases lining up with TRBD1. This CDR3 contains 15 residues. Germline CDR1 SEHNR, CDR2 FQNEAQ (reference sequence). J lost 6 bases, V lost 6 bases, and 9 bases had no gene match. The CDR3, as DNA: TGTGCCAGCAGGATCGTAGGGACAGGGGGAGATGGCTACACCTTC. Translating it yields CASRIVGTGGDGYTF.

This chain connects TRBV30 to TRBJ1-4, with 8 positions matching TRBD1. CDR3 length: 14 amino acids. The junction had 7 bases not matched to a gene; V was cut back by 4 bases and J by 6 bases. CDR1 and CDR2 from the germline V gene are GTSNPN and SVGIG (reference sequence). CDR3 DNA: TGTGCCTGGAACTCCGGGACAGGTGATGAAAAACTGTTTTTT. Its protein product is CAWNSGTGDEKLFF. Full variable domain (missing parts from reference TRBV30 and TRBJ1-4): SQTIHQWPATLVQPVGSPLSLECTVEGTSNPNLYWYRQAAGRGLQLLFYSVGIGQISSEVPQNLSASRPQDRQFILSSKKLLLSDSGFYLCAWNSGTGDEKLFFGSGTQLSVL.

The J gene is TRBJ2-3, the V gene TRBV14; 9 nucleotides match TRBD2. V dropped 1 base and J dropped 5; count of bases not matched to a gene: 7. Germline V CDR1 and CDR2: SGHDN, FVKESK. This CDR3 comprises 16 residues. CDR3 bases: TGTGCCAGCAGCCAAGGGCTAGCGGGGAGTGGAGATACGCAGTATTTT. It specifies CASSQGLAGSGDTQYF.

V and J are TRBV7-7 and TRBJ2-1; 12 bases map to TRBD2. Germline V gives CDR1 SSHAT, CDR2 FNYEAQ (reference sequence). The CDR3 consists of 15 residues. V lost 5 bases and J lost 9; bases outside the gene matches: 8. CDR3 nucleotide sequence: TGTGCCAGCAGCCCATCTAGCGGGGGGGCCCCTGAGCAGTTCTTC. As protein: CASSPSSGGAPEQFF.

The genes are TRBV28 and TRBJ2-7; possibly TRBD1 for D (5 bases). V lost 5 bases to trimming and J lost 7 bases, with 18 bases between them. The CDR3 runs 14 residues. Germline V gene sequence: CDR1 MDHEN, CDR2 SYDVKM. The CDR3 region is CASSATEVVREQYF. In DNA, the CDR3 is TGTGCCAGCAGTGCGACAGAAGTAGTACGTGAGCAGTACTTC.

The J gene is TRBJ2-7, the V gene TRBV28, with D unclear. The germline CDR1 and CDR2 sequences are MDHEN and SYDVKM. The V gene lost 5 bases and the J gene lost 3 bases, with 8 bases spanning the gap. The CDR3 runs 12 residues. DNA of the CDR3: TGTGCCAGCAGTCCCCGCCTCTACGAGCAGTACTTC. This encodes CASSPRLYEQYF. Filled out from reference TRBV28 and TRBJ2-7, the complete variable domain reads DVKVTQSSRYLVKRTGEKVFLECVQDMDHENMFWYRQDPGLGLRLIYFSYDVKMKEKGDIPEGYSVSREKKERFSLILESASTNQTSMYLCASSPRLYEQYFGPGTRLTVT.

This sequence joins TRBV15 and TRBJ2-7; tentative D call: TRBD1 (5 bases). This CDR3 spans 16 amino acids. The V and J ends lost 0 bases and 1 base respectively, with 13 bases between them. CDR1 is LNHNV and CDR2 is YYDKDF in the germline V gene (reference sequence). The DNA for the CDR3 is TGTGCCACCAGCAGAGACCCCCAGGGCAGTTCCTACGAGCAGTACTTC. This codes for CATSRDPQGSSYEQYF.

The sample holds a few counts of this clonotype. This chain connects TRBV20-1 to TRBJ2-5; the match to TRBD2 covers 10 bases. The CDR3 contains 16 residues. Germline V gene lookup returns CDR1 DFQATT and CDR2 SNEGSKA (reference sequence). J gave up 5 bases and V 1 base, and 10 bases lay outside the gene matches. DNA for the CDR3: TGCAGTGCTAGAGGTCCTACTAGCGGGGATTCGGAGACCCAGTACTTC. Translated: CSARGPTSGDSETQYF.

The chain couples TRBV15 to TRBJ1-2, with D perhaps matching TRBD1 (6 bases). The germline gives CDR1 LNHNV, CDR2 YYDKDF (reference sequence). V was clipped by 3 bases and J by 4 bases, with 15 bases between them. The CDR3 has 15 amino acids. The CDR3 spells CATSSYQGSVYGYTF. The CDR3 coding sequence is TGTGCCACCAGCAGCTACCAGGGGTCCGTCTATGGCTACACCTTC.

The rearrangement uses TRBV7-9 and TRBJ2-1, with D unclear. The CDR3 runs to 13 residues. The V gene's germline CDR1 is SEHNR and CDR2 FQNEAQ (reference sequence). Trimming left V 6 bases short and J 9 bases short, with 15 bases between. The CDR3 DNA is TGTGCCAGCAGACACCGACTGTATAGTGAGCAGTTCTTC. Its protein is CASRHRLYSEQFF.

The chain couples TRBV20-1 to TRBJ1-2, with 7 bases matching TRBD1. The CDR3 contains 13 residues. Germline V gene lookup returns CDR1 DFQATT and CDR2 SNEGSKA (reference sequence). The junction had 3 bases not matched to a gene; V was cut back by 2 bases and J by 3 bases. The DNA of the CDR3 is TGCAGTGCTAGAAAAACAGGGGACTATGGCTACACCTTC. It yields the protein CSARKTGDYGYTF.